This T cell receptor (beta chain) was retrieved from a study of cytomegalovirus exposure and HLA in healthy donors. Study results and limitations: Among TCR sequences, most were rare, though some public TCRs appeared in many donors. Association with HLA alleles at 0.05 false discovery rate was found for 16,951 TCR beta sequences in a later analysis. Donors belonging to an Asian-associated ancestry cluster reportedly showed fewer N-insertions in productive TCRs than the 666-donor mean, according to what a later analysis found.

PCR involved 60 Vbeta and 13 Jbeta primers. Authors' processing steps: Unique TCR beta chains totaled some 80 million in a later count, with 8.5 million to 12 million of them shared. Some clones are missing from TCRdb's copy, which holds only in-frame ones; the method was immunoSEQ multiplex PCR. D and trimming were read from the DNA, whereas the V and J calls and clone size are those reported in that table. Of approximately 170,000 clones listed, 80% to 85% are singletons. Only one count was recorded for this clone. No antigen is known for it. Germline V gene lookup returns CDR1 SGHKS and CDR2 YYEKEE (reference sequence). Trimming took off 0 bases at V and 1 base at J, with 7 bases between the two ends. This CDR3 has 15 residues.

The specimen sequenced was PBMCs. The chain links TRBV5-5 to TRBJ2-2, with D perhaps matching TRBD1 (6 bases). The receptor comes from a man over 45 in good health and CMV-seropositive. The CDR3: CASSLETGNTGELFF. The CDR3 bases are TGTGCCAGCAGCTTGGAGACAGGGAACACCGGGGAGCTGTTTTTT.